This record covers a single T cell receptor (beta chain). Its cognate antigen has yet to be identified. A read error may explain this, as a much larger clone is one base away. cDNA synthesis used template-switch 5'RACE with a primer carrying a 10-nucleotide random unique molecular identifier tagging each TCR transcript. Over 200 million TCR-beta sequences, covering 15-18 subjects, were produced in each sequencing run. The RNeasy kit was used to extract total RNA. TCR-beta VDJ regions were amplified with primers for the TCR constant region and the 5'RACE anchor, using the KAPA Real-time Library Amplification kit. A first PCR added sample indexes and Illumina adaptors, and a second PCR then raised library yield. The roughly 650 bp TCR product was size-selected on a 2% E-gel SizeSelection system after Ampure bead purification. Before pooling, libraries had their quality checked on a Bioanalyzer, their concentration measured with Qubit, and their quantity determined with the Kapa Library Quantification kit. An Illumina HiSeq 2500 was used to sequence the libraries paired-end at 2 x 150 bp. To increase sequence diversity, 25-30% phiX was spiked into each library pool. The published analysis was carried out like this. Quality-filtered reads were processed with the UMI-based MiGEC pipeline, which removed over 75% of raw TCR sequences during error correction. VDJ genes were aligned to IMGT germline references, and clonotypes were defined by unique CDR3 amino acid sequence plus V-J genes. Clonal expansion, Shannon diversity and CDR3 relatedness were evaluated with VDJtools (CalcPairwiseDistances, ClusterSamples), while phylogenetic trees were built in CLCbio workbench. A clone was classed as expanded if it had 8 or more unique UMIs, a cutoff based on coefficient-of-variation modelling across technical triplicates. TCRdb trimmed the raw reads at Q25, called clones with MiXCR and kept productive beta chains. Identical CDR3 protein sequences are pooled into one entry, listed with their most common genes and DNA. The authors' filters were not applied to this entry. In all, the sample holds roughly 74,000 distinct CDR3 sequences, and 4% to 6% of those were seen once. About 7.4% of the sample is taken by the ten largest.

For the unsorted PBMC libraries, 2 million PBMCs were stored in RNAlater at -80 degrees C until RNA extraction and were used to generate the libraries. The multiple sclerosis patients were enrolled in a US clinical protocol that used magnetic resonance imaging to evaluate disease progression. Peripheral blood was subjected to Ficoll-Hypaque density gradient centrifugation to isolate PBMCs, which were then cryopreserved in liquid nitrogen. Via the germline V gene, CDR1 is MNHEY and CDR2 SVGAGI. V and J are truncated by 6 bases and 10 bases respectively, leaving an intervening sequence of 13 bases. The CDR3 runs 12 residues from the cysteine to the phenylalanine. Just CDR3 DNA is preserved here, 36 bases in frame from base 1. This entry comes from a study of neurological immune-mediated disorders (dated by TCRdb to the late 2010s). Background on the whole study: Of the approximately 34 multiple sclerosis patients, some 30 had relapsing-remitting MS and 3 had secondary progressive MS. The study compared peripheral blood TCR-beta repertoires of HTLV-I-associated myelopathy (HAM/TSP) patients, multiple sclerosis patients and healthy controls using UMI-based sequencing. Alongside PBMC samples, the set of some 98 TCR-beta libraries contained longitudinal samples, technical triplicates, and paired CD4+ and CD8+ T-cell subsets that had been sorted. The cohort included around 70 subjects: around 15 with HAM/TSP, approximately 34 with multiple sclerosis, and roughly 20 healthy controls.

General findings and caveats noted by the study authors: In a phylogenetic analysis, the repertoires of 18 out of 34 MS patients fell into a single cluster of related CDR3 sequences, pointing to a possible signature at the repertoire level. No identical CDR3 amino acid sequences were shared among expanded clones across subjects, suggesting private TCR-beta repertoires in all groups. TCR clonal expansion was highest in HAM/TSP patients and lowest in MS patients, with MS patients falling below even healthy controls. The MS cluster showed no association with clinical or MRI features, and the authors stated that larger cohorts are needed.

The chain couples TRBV6-5 to TRBJ2-1; no D segment can be confidently identified. The source is a young man with multiple sclerosis. The sequenced sample consisted of PBMCs. The CDR3 reads as follows: CASSQPPGEQFF. In nucleotide form, the sequence is TGTGCCAGCAGCCAACCCCCTGGGGAGCAGTTCTTC.